This TCR beta chain was observed in a study of blood T cell repertoires in COVID-19. On the study more broadly: Both acute and convalescent COVID-19 samples were obtained from the United States, Italy and Spain.

The junction had 8 bases not matched to a gene; V was cut back by 6 bases and J by 4 bases. This CDR3 is 14 amino acids long. Germline V gene lookup returns CDR1 MNHEY and CDR2 SMNVEV (reference sequence). Original analysis: Counts of nucleated cells, estimated from reference gene primer amplification, were obtained. Data came from immunoSEQ multiplex PCR; TCRdb stores just in-frame clones and leaves some out. Clone size and V and J calls were adopted from that table, with D and trimming inferred from the DNA. The sample lists around 130,000 clones; over 75% were seen once. This clonotype was sampled from a man between 60 and 70 years old with acute or convalescent COVID-19. The chain joins TRBV27 to TRBJ2-7; 8 bases map to TRBD1. The sequenced sample was peripheral blood. The CDR3 region is CASSIRQGRYEQYF. CDR3 bases: TGTGCCAGCAGCATCAGACAGGGGAGGTACGAGCAGTACTTC.